The entry that follows covers one TCR beta chain sequence. The data are from a study of blood T cell repertoires in COVID-19. Study-level information: The samples span acute and convalescent COVID-19 from the United States, Italy and Spain. The cDNA or gDNA used as material had been derived from T cells, B-cell-depleted T cells, or PBMCs.

Repertoires were generated with immunoSEQ multiplex PCR, while TCRdb's copy carries only in-frame clones and drops some. Here the sample spans some 150,000 clones, 87% being singletons. Trimming took 6 bases from V and 6 from J; bases not matched to a gene: 10. Germline CDR1 SGHDT, CDR2 YYEEEE. This CDR3 spans 16 amino acids. Sequencing input: peripheral blood. The genes are TRBV5-6 and TRBJ1-6, with 9 bases that match TRBD1. The receptor's source is a woman aged 60 to 75 with active or convalescent COVID-19. The CDR3 sequence is CASTSARTGVNSPLHF. CDR3 DNA: TGTGCCAGCACCTCTGCCAGGACAGGGGTTAATTCACCCCTCCACTTT.